This TCR beta chain was documented in a study of T cell responses to AZD1222 COVID-19 vaccine. Repertoires were generated with immunoSEQ multiplex PCR, while TCRdb's copy carries only in-frame clones and drops some. The data contain 90,000 to 120,000 clones, 70% to 90% of them singletons. V trimming: 4 bases; J trimming: 4 bases; junction bases outside the gene matches: 5. CDR1 is SGHTA, CDR2 FQGNSA, per germline. The length of the CDR3 is 14 residues. The chain is built from TRBV7-2 and TRBJ2-7; 9 bases fit TRBD1. Sequenced here: peripheral blood, sampled on day 0 of AZD1222 vaccination. This receptor was taken from an adult in good health. This CDR3 reads CASSSGTGWYEQYF. The CDR3 DNA is TGTGCCAGCAGCTCCGGGACAGGGTGGTACGAGCAGTACTTC.